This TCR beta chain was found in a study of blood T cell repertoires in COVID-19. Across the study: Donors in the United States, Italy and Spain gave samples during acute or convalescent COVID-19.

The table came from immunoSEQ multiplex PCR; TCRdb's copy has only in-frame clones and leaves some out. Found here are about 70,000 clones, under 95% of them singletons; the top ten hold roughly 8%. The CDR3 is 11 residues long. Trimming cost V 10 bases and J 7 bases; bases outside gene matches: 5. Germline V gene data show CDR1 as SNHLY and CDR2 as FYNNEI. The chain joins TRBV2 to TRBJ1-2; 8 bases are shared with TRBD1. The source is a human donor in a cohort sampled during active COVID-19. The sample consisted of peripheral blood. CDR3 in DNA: TGTGCCACTCCGACAGGGGCTGGCTACACCTTC. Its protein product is CATPTGAGYTF.